This T cell receptor (beta chain) was profiled in a study of tumor and adjacent non-tumor tissue in lung cancer. Study-wide results and limits: Tumor TCR diversity, when higher, was linked to shorter survival. Compared with tumor, normal lung showed significantly lower TCR diversity. Top 100 clones took a larger repertoire share in normal lung.

A note on this clonotype: Its antigen is unknown. The junction shows a germline mismatch at one end, possibly a read error.

A modified ARM-PCR protocol with three rounds of nested PCR amplified TCRbeta. One entry per CDR3 protein results from TCRdb running MiXCR on the multiplex PCR reads. The repertoire consists of roughly 81,000 distinct CDR3 sequences, with about 66% occurring once and the leading ten covering about 16%. This sample's RNA came from whole unsorted tissue. Donors were chemotherapy-naive, newly diagnosed lung cancer surgical patients in China, August–late 2014. This CDR3 is 18 amino acids long. Germline V CDR1 and CDR2: SGHAT, FQNNGV. The chain joins TRBV11-2 to TRBJ2-3, with D maybe TRBD2 (6 bases). This clonotype was obtained from a man between 65 and 80 years old with non-small cell lung cancer. Sample: lung tumor tissue. For the CDR3, the DNA is TGTGCCAGCAGCCTGGCCCTTCCCGGGACTTTCTCCACAAATACGCAGTATTTC. Translated, it gives CASSLALPGTFSTNTQYF.